This passage covers 21 T cell receptor beta chains from one sample sequenced in a study of glioma-infiltrating T cells. Using RNA template, CDR3s of TCR alpha and beta were amplified with iRepertoire arm-PCR. Each CDR3 protein is one row after TCRdb ran MiXCR on the multiplex PCR reads. This sample has tens of thousands of distinct CDR3 sequences, with roughly 40% found just once. Input material: glioma tissue, nonneoplastic brain tissue, or PBMCs (not recorded which). These receptors were taken from a human donor with low-grade glioma or glioblastoma, undergoing nonglioma brain surgery, or in good health (not recorded which).

For this clonotype: A read error may explain this, as a much larger clone is one base away. The chain carries TRBV12-3 or TRBV12-4 and TRBJ2-7; 7 nucleotides agree with TRBD2. V gave up 5 bases and J gave up 2 bases; unmatched junction bases: 9. The CDR3 contains 15 residues. CDR3 loop: CASSPHMGGAYEQYF. The DNA for the CDR3 is TGTGCCAGCAGTCCTCACATGGGAGGGGCCTACGAGCAGTACTTC.

This clonotype was picked up one time. Possible read error: a much larger clone is one base away. This sequence joins TRBV29-1 and TRBJ2-1; D may be TRBD1 or TRBD2 (5 bases each). Trimming stripped 7 bases from V and 10 bases from J, with 20 bases between. The CDR3 has 13 amino acids. CDR1 SQVTM and CDR2 ANQGSEA come from the germline V gene. DNA of the CDR3: TGCAGCGCGTCGGGTGGGGGTTTATACGAGCAGTTCTTC. This gives the protein CSASGGGLYEQFF.

This clonotype was recorded many times. The chain joins TRBV7-9 to TRBJ1-1; 7 nucleotides line up with TRBD1. CDR3 length: 12 residues. In germline, CDR1 is SEHNR, CDR2 FQNEAQ (reference sequence). The V gene end was trimmed by 5 bases and the J gene end by 8 bases; junction bases not matched to a gene: 5. The CDR3 DNA follows: TGTGCCAGCAGCCTAACGACAGGGGAAGCTTTCTTT. Translation gives CASSLTTGEAFF.

The table lists this clonotype with many counts. V and J are TRBV7-2 and TRBJ2-3, with 8 positions matching TRBD2. Per germline, CDR1 SGHTA and CDR2 FQGNSA. V dropped 2 bases and J dropped 2; count of bases not matched to a gene: 9. This CDR3 comprises 17 residues. This CDR3 is CASSLFSAGGNTDTQYF. The CDR3 DNA reads TGTGCCAGCAGCTTATTCTCCGCGGGGGGAAACACAGATACGCAGTATTTT.

This clonotype was picked up many times. The J gene is TRBJ2-3, the V gene TRBV19; TRBD1 might be the D (6 bases). The V and J ends lost 6 bases and 4 bases respectively, with 14 bases between them. Germline V CDR1 and CDR2: LNHDA, SQIVND (reference sequence). The CDR3 runs 14 residues. CDR3 sequence reads: CASRVQGSADTQYF. Written as DNA, the CDR3 is TGTGCCAGTAGGGTACAGGGCTCCGCAGATACGCAGTATTTT. Full variable domain (rest looked up from reference TRBV19 and TRBJ2-3): DGGITQSPKYLFRKEGQNVTLSCEQNLNHDAMYWYRQDPGQGLRLIYYSQIVNDFQKGDIAEGYSVSREKKESFPLTVTSAQKNPTAFYLCASRVQGSADTQYFGPGTRLTVL.

This clonotype was counted at least ten times. The chain combines TRBV6-2 or TRBV6-3 with TRBJ2-3; 7 bases line up with TRBD2. The CDR3 runs 15 residues. CDR1 is MNHEY, CDR2 SVGEGT, per germline. V lost 2 bases and J lost 7; bases outside the gene matches: 9. The CDR3 sequence is CASSYEAGTRHTQYF. CDR3 nucleotides: TGTGCCAGCAGTTACGAAGCGGGGACCAGGCATACGCAGTATTTT.

This chain links TRBV12-3 or TRBV12-4 with TRBJ1-3, with TRBD1 identical over 10 bases. There are 17 residues in the CDR3. With 4 bases clipped from V and 1 base from J, the junction kept 7 bases outside the gene matches. In DNA form, the CDR3 reads TGTGCCAGCAGTTCCGGGGGACAGGGGATTTCTGGAAACACCATATATTTT. Its protein is CASSSGGQGISGNTIYF.

This clonotype was observed many times. This chain uses TRBV28 with TRBJ1-3; 9 bases line up with TRBD1. Germline assignment: CDR1 MDHEN and CDR2 SYDVKM. The CDR3 extends over 16 amino acids. The V segment lost 6 bases and the J segment 1 base; nucleotides outside the gene matches: 7. For the CDR3, the DNA is TGTGCCAGCAGATCAACCGGGACAGGGTCTGGAAACACCATATATTTT. This gives the protein CASRSTGTGSGNTIYF.

This chain uses TRBV27 with TRBJ2-5; possibly TRBD1 for D (6 bases). CDR3 size: 15 residues. The V and J ends lost 4 bases and 3 bases respectively, with 15 bases between them. Germline V gives CDR1 MNHEY, CDR2 SMNVEV (reference sequence). The CDR3 spells CASSSGTKTKETQYF. The DNA for the CDR3 is TGTGCCAGCAGTTCGGGGACAAAAACTAAAGAGACCCAGTACTTC.

The CDR3 region is CVSSVRGRDTDTQYF. CDR3 bases: TGTGTTAGCAGTGTAAGAGGGAGGGACACAGATACGCAGTATTTT. The rearrangement uses TRBV2 and TRBJ2-3; 7 bases line up with TRBD2. Germline assignment: CDR1 SNHLY and CDR2 FYNNEI. The CDR3 is made up of 15 amino acids.

As for this clonotype: A much larger clone is a single base away; this may be a read error. The conserved phenylalanine or tryptophan is not found at the CDR3 terminus, so this likely reflects a read error. The V call is TRBV5-1, the J call TRBJ2-1; 7 bases agree with TRBD1. The V segment lost 3 bases and the J segment 6 bases; nucleotides outside the gene matches: 3. From germline, CDR1 is SGHRS and CDR2 YFSETQ. This CDR3 has 13 amino acids. CDR3: CASSSNRGNEQFS. The CDR3 nucleotides are TGCGCCAGCAGCTCCAACAGGGGCAATGAGCAGTTCTCC.

This clonotype was counted many times. V and J are TRBV14 and TRBJ1-1, with D possibly being TRBD1 (6 bases). CDR1 and CDR2 from the germline V gene are SGHDN and FVKESK. V was trimmed by 1 base and J by 11 bases, leaving 14 bases between them. There are 13 residues in the CDR3. This CDR3 is CASSQARQVGAFF. CDR3 in DNA: TGTGCCAGCAGCCAAGCTAGACAGGTGGGGGCTTTCTTT.

The rearrangement joins TRBV20-1 to TRBJ2-1; 14 bases line up with TRBD2. The germline CDR1 and CDR2 sequences are DFQATT and SNEGSKA (reference sequence). This CDR3 spans 17 amino acids. Trimming took 2 bases from V and 0 from J; bases not matched to a gene: 3. CDR3 DNA: TGCAGTGCTAGAAGACTAGCGGGGGGGAGCTCCTACAATGAGCAGTTCTTC. Its translation: CSARRLAGGSSYNEQFF.

Comment on this clonotype: The junction shows a germline mismatch at one end, possibly a read error. The CDR3 here is CASSQGGEEAQYF. CDR3 DNA: TGTGCCAGCAGCCAAGGGGGGGAAGAGGCCCAGTACTTC. V is TRBV3-1 and J is TRBJ2-5; a possible D gene is TRBD2 (6 bases). CDR1 and CDR2 from the germline V gene are LGHDT and YNNKEL (reference sequence). This CDR3 has 13 residues.

On this clonotype itself: This may be a read error: a much more frequent sequence differs by one nucleotide. No conserved phenylalanine or tryptophan is present at the end of the CDR3, so a read error is the likely explanation. The chain combines TRBV28 with TRBJ2-7; D is undetermined. V lost 1 base to trimming and J lost 4 bases, with 5 bases between them. CDR1 is MDHEN and CDR2 is SYDVKM in the germline V gene. The CDR3 runs 12 residues. The CDR3 protein is CASSLSQYEQYL. The CDR3 DNA reads TGTGCCAGCAGTTTATCCCAATACGAGCAGTACTTG.

J is TRBJ2-7 and V is TRBV19, with a weak D call TRBD2 (6 bases). Germline V gene sequence: CDR1 LNHDA, CDR2 SQIVND (reference sequence). V was clipped by 7 bases and J by 5 bases, with 15 bases between them. CDR3 size: 13 residues. Here the CDR3 DNA reads TGTGCCAGTACTAGCGTCCCTTACAACGAGCAGTACTTC. Translating gives CASTSVPYNEQYF.

The table lists this clonotype with many counts. CDR3 sequence (DNA): TGTGCCAGCAGCCGGGGCGGAGTCTACGAGCAGTACTTC. This translates into CASSRGGVYEQYF. The J gene is TRBJ2-7, the V gene TRBV6-1; D could derive from TRBD1 or TRBD2 (5 bases each). The germline CDR1 and CDR2 sequences are MNHNS and SASEGT. This CDR3 contains 13 residues. The ends were cut back, 6 bases at V and 3 bases at J, with 12 bases in the middle.

In its sample, this clonotype was seen many times. This sequence joins TRBV4-1 and TRBJ2-1, with 16 bases identical to TRBD2. This CDR3 comprises 19 residues. V was clipped by 1 base and J by 4 bases; unmatched bases: 7. CDR1 and CDR2 (germline): MGHRA, YSYEKL. This chain's CDR3 is CASSQVDMGLAGGYNEQFF. CDR3 bases: TGCGCCAGCAGCCAAGTGGATATGGGACTAGCGGGAGGGTACAATGAGCAGTTCTTC.

At least ten counts were recorded for this clonotype. V gene TRBV4-2 combines with J gene TRBJ2-5; weak D call: TRBD2 (5 bases). CDR3 length equals 16 residues. Germline CDR1 is LGHNA and CDR2 is YNFKEQ. The V end lost 1 base, the J end lost 2 bases, and 14 bases lay between the germline ends. In DNA form, the CDR3 reads TGTGCCAGCAGCCAAGTTTGGGGTGGCGGGCAAGAGACCCAGTACTTC. This gives the protein CASSQVWGGGQETQYF.

The chain uses TRBV12-3 or TRBV12-4 and TRBJ1-4; D is ambiguous. Trimming pared 10 bases from V and 5 bases from J, leaving 23 bases between. The CDR3 consists of 16 residues. The CDR3 DNA is TGTGCCACCAGCCATAATCAAGGATTCGGCAATGAAAAACTGTTTTTT. This gives the protein CATSHNQGFGNEKLFF.

Worth noting for this clonotype: Its ends do not fully match the called genes, so a read error is possible. V usage is TRBV27 and J usage is TRBJ2-1, with 10 bases aligning to TRBD2. CDR3 length: 15 amino acids. The germline V gene encodes CDR1 MNHEY and CDR2 SMNVEV (reference sequence). CDR3 coding DNA: TGTGCCAGCAGTTTAAGGGGACTAGCGAAGAATGAGCAGTCCTTC. This translates into CASSLRGLAKNEQSF.